This T cell receptor (beta chain) was recovered during a study of blood T cell repertoires in COVID-19 (dated by TCRdb to the early 2020s). In terms of the full investigation: Collaborator samples came from the United States, Italy and Spain and covered acute and convalescent phases of COVID-19. Subjects who had been exposed to COVID-19, were actively infected with it, or had recovered from it provided the deeply sampled blood TCRbeta repertoires that made up the dataset. The repertoires were made available in a free public database intended to serve as a resource for research on the immune response to SARS-CoV-2. Where available, HLA class I and class II types were obtained from metadata supplied by the sample provider rather than from assay-based typing. Samples were obtained from the ongoing ImmuneRACE study (first 160 participants) and from over 1,000 subjects provided by 6 global collaborators. The prospective study material was composed of cDNA or gDNA derived from T cells, B-cell-depleted T cells, or PBMCs. Sample metadata almost always included a de-identified subject ID, COVID-19 status, age in years and sex.

Overall study outcomes, separate from this receptor: The amount of clinical and demographic metadata varied by source and participant and was provided uncurated.

TCRbeta CDR3 regions were amplified from genomic DNA by means of the immunoSEQ Assay, a bias-controlled multiplex PCR. Per the source publication's procedure: Within the assay, amplification of reference gene primers was used to estimate how many nucleated cells each sample contained. To quantify the absolute abundance of each unique TCRbeta CDR3 rearrangement, sequence reads were collapsed and filtered. For each sample, productive Simpson clonality was calculated by taking the square root of Simpson's diversity index across productive rearrangements. TCRdb obtained this table from immuneACCESS and retained in-frame rearrangements with V and J assigned. These tables miss some clones; where compared with another copy, unresolved V genes account for less than half of the shortfall, and the remainder is unexplained. V and J calls and clone size are given by that table; D and trimming were obtained from the DNA. The sample table shows roughly 240,000 clones, and 70% to 90% are seen once. 4.6% of the sample comes from the top ten.

Samples from volunteer blood donors who had recovered from COVID-19 were contributed by a second Seattle source. Each collaborating institution followed its own protocols to collect whole blood in K2EDTA tubes. For TCRbeta analysis, collaborator samples were shipped as frozen whole blood, as isolated PBMCs, or as DNA extracted from either sample type. The germline V gene encodes CDR1 SQVTM and CDR2 ANQGSEA. Trimming takes 3 bases from V and 3 bases from J, and the germline ends sit 8 bases apart. Spanning cysteine to phenylalanine, the CDR3 consists of 12 amino acids. This entry keeps only the CDR3 DNA: 36 bases, framed from base 1. As regards this clone: Its target antigen remains unknown. It has no much larger one-base neighbor in the sample; base qualities were not kept.

This receptor was obtained from a man aged 55 to 69 who had recovered from COVID-19. This chain joins TRBV29-1 to TRBJ2-5, with a tentative D gene TRBD2 over 6 matching bases. Sequencing was carried out using peripheral blood. The CDR3 corresponds to CSVEGLKETQYF. In nucleotides, the sequence is TGCAGCGTTGAGGGACTTAAAGAGACCCAGTACTTC.